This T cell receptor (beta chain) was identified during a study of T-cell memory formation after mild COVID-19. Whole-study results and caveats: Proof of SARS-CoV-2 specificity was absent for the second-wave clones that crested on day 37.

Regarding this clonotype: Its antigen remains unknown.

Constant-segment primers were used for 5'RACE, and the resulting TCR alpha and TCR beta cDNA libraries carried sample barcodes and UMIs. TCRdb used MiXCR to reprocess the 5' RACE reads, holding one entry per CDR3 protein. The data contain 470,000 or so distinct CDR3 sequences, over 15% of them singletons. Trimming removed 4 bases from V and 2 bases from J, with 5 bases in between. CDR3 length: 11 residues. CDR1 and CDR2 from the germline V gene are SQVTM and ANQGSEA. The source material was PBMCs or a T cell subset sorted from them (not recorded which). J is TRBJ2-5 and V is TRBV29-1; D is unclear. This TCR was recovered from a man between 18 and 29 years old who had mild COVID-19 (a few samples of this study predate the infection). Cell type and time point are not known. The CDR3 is CSVGLQETQYF. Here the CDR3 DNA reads TGCAGCGTTGGTCTACAAGAGACCCAGTACTTC.